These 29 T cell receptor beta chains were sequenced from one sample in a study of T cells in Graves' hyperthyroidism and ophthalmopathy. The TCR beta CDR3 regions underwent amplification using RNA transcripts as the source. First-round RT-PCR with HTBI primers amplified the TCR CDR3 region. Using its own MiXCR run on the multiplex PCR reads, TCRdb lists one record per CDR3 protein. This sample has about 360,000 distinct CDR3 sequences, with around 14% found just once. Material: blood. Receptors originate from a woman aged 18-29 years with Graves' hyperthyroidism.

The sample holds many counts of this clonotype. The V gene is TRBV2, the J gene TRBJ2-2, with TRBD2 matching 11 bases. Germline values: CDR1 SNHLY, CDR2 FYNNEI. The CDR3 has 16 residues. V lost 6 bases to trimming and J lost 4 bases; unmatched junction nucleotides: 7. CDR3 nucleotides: TGTGCCAGCAGGGACCTAGCGGGAGGTACCACCGGGGAGCTGTTTTTT. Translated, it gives CASRDLAGGTTGELFF. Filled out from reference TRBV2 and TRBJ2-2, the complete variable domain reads EPEVTQTPSHQVTQMGQEVILRCVPISNHLYFYWYRQILGQKVEFLVSFYNNEISEKSEIFDDQFSVERPDGSNFTLKIRSTKLEDSAMYFCASRDLAGGTTGELFFGEGSRLTVL.

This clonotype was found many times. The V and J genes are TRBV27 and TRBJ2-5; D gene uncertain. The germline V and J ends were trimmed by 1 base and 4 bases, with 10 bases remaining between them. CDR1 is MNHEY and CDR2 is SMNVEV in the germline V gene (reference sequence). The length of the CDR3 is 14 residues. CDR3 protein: CASSLYEDRETQYF. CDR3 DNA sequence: TGTGCCAGCAGTTTATATGAGGATAGAGAGACCCAGTACTTC.

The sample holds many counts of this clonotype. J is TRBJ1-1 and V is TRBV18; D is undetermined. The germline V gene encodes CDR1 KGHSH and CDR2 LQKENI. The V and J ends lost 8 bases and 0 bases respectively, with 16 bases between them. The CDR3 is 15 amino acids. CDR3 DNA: TGTGCCAGCGCCCGTGCCCAGCTAATGAACACTGAAGCTTTCTTT. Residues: CASARAQLMNTEAFF.

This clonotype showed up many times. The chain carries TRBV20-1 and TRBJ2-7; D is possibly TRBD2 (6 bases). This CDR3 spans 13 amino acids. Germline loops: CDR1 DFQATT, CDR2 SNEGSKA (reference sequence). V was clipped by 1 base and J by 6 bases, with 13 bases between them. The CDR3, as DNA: TGCAGTGCTAGAGGGGGGGTTGCGGCCGAGCAGTACTTC. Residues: CSARGGVAAEQYF.

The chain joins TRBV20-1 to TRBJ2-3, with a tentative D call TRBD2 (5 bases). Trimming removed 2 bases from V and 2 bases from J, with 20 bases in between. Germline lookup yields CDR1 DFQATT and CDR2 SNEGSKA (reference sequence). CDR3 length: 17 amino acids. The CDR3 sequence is CSARIRASHLTTDTQYF. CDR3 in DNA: TGCAGTGCTAGAATTCGCGCTAGCCACTTAACCACAGATACGCAGTATTTT.

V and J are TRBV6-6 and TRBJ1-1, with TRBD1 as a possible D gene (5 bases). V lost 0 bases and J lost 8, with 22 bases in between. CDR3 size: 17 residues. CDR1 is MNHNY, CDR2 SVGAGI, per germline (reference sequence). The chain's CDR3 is CASSYSRGAGTAREAFF. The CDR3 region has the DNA TGTGCCAGCAGTTACTCGAGGGGAGCGGGCACCGCTCGGGAAGCTTTCTTT.

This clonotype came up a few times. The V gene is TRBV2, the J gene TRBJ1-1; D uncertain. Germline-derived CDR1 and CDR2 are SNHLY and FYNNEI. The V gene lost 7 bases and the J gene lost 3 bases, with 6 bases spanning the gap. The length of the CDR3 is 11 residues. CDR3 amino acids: CASNSYTEAFF. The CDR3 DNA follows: TGTGCCAGCAACAGTTACACTGAAGCTTTCTTT. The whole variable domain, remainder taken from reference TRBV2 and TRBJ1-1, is EPEVTQTPSHQVTQMGQEVILRCVPISNHLYFYWYRQILGQKVEFLVSFYNNEISEKSEIFDDQFSVERPDGSNFTLKIRSTKLEDSAMYFCASNSYTEAFFGQGTRLTVV.

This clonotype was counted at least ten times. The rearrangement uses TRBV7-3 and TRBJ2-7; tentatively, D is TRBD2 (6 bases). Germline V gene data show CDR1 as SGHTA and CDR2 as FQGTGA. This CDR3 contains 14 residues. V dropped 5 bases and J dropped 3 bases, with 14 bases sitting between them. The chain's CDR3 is CASSPAGQGYEQYF. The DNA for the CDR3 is TGTGCCAGCAGCCCGGCGGGGCAGGGCTACGAGCAGTACTTC.

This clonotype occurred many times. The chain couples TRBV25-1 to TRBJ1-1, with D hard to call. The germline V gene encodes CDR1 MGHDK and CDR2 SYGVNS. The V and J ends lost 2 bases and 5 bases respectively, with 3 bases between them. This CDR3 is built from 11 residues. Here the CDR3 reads CASSEITEAFF. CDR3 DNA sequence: TGTGCCAGCAGTGAAATAACTGAAGCTTTCTTT.

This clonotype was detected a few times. The CDR3 is CASSLSRGVVRSGELFF. In DNA form, the CDR3 reads TGTGCCAGCAGTTTAAGCAGGGGGGTAGTTAGGTCCGGGGAGCTGTTTTTT. The chain links TRBV12-3 or TRBV12-4 to TRBJ2-2; TRBD1 is a possible D gene (7 bases). The CDR3 is 17 amino acids. V dropped 2 bases and J dropped 6 bases, with 19 bases sitting between them.

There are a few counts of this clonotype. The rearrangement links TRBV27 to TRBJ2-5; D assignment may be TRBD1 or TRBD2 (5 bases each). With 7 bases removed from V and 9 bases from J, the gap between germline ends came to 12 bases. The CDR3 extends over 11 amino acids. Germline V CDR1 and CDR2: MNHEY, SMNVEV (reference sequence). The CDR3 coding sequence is TGTGCCAGCATGGGACCAGGTCCCCAGTACTTC. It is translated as CASMGPGPQYF.

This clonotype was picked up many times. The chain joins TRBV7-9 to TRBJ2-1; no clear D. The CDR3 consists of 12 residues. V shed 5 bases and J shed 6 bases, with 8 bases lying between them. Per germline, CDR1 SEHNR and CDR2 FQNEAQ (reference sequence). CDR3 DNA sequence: TGTGCCAGCAGCCCCCTAGGCAATGAGCAGTTCTTC. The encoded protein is CASSPLGNEQFF.

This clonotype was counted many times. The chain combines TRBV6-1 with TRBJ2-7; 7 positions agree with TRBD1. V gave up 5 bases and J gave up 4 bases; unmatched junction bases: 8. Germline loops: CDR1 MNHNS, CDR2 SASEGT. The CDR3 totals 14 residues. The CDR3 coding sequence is TGTGCCAGCAGTAAACCGGGACAGACTTACGAGCAGTACTTC. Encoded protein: CASSKPGQTYEQYF.

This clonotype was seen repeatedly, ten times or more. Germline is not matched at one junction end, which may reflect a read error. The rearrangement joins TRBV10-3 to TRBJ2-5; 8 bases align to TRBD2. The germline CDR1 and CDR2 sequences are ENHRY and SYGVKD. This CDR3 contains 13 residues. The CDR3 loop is CAIGDGRGETQYF. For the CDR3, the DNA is TGTGCCATCGGTGACGGGAGGGGTGAGACCCAGTACTTC.

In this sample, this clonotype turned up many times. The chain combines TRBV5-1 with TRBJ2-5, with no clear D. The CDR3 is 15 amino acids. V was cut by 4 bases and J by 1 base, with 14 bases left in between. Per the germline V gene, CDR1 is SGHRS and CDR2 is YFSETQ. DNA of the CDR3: TGCGCCAGCAGCCACGACACATACCCCCAAGAGACCCAGTACTTC. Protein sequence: CASSHDTYPQETQYF.

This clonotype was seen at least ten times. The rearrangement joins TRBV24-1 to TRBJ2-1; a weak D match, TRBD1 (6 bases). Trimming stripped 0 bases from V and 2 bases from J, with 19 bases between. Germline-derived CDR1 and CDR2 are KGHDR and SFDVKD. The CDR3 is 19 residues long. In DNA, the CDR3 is TGTGCCACCAGTGATTTGCGTGCGGACAGCAGAGGAACCTACAATGAGCAGTTCTTC. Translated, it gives CATSDLRADSRGTYNEQFF.

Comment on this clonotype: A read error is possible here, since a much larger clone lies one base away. CDR3 residues: CASKVRGYERYF. CDR3 nucleotide sequence: TGTGCCAGCAAGGTGAGGGGGTACGAACGGTACTTC. This chain links TRBV28 with TRBJ2-7; TRBD1 might be the D (6 bases). The CDR3 runs to 12 residues. Germline loops: CDR1 MDHEN, CDR2 SYDVKM. V was cut by 7 bases and J by 12 bases, with 19 bases left in between.

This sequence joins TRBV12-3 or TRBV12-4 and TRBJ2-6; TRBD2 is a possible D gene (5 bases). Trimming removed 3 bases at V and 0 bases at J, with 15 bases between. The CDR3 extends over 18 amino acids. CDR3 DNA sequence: TGTGCCAGCAGTTTCTTACTTATAGCGACCTCTGGGGCCAACGTCCTGACTTTC. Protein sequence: CASSFLLIATSGANVLTF.

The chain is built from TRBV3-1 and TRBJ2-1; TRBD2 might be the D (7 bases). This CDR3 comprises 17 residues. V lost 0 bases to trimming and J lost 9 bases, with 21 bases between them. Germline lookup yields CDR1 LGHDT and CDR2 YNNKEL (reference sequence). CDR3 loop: CASSQDPRGASSGEQFF. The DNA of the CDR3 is TGTGCCAGCAGCCAAGATCCCCGGGGGGCCAGTTCCGGTGAGCAGTTCTTC.

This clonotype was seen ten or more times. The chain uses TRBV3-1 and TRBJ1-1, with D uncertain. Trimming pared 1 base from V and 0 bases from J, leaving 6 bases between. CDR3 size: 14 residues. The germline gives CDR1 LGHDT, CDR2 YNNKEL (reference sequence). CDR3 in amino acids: CASSQGGMNTEAFF. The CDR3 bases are TGTGCCAGCAGCCAAGGAGGAATGAACACTGAAGCTTTCTTT.

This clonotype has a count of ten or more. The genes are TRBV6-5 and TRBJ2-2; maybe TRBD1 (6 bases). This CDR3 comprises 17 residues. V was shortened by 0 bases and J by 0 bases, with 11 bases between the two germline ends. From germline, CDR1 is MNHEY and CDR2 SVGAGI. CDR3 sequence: CASSYSRWTANTGELFF. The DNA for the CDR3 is TGTGCCAGCAGTTACTCTCGCTGGACAGCGAACACCGGGGAGCTGTTTTTT.

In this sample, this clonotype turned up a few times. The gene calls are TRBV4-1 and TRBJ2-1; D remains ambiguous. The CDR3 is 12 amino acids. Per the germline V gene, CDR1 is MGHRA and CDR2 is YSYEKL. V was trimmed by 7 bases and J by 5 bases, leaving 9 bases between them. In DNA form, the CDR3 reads TGCGCCAGCAATGAACCAAACAATGAGCAGTTCTTC. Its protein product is CASNEPNNEQFF.

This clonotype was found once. CDR3 region: CASSPGTSSGWEQYF. As DNA, the CDR3 is TGTGCCAGCAGCCCCGGGACTAGCTCTGGTTGGGAGCAGTACTTC. J is TRBJ2-7 and V is TRBV7-8; 9 bases align to TRBD2. CDR1 SGHVS and CDR2 FQNEAQ come from the germline V gene. V lost 5 bases to trimming and J lost 7 bases; unmatched junction nucleotides: 12. The CDR3 has 15 residues. Full variable domain (outside the CDR3, taken from reference TRBV7-8 and TRBJ2-7): GAGVSQSPRYKVAKRGQDVALRCDPISGHVSLFWYQQALGQGPEFLTYFQNEAQLDKSGLPSDRFFAERPEGSVSTLKIQRTQQEDSAVYLCASSPGTSSGWEQYFGPGTRLTVT.

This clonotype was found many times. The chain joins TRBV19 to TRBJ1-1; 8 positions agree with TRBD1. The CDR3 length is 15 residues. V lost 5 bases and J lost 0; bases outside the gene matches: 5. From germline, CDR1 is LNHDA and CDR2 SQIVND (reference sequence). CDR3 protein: CASSLGQGLNTEAFF. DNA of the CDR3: TGTGCCAGTAGTCTCGGACAGGGTTTGAACACTGAAGCTTTCTTT.

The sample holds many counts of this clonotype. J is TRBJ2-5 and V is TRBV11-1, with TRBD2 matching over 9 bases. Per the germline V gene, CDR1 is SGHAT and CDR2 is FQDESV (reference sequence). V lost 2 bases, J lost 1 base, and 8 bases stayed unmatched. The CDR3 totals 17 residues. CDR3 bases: TGTGCCAGCAGCTTATTGGGTAGCGGGGGCACCCAAGAGACCCAGTACTTC. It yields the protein CASSLLGSGGTQETQYF.

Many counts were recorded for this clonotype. The CDR3 reads CASSQDLTGNNEQFF. CDR3 bases: TGTGCCAGCAGCCAAGATTTAACGGGAAACAATGAGCAGTTCTTC. The chain is built from TRBV4-2 and TRBJ2-1; D perhaps matches TRBD2 (5 bases). The CDR3 is 15 amino acids. V shed 0 bases and J shed 5 bases, with 11 bases lying between them. In germline, CDR1 is LGHNA, CDR2 YNFKEQ.

The CDR3 region has the DNA TGCAGTGCCGATACAGGGGGCGAGACCCAGTACTTC. Amino acids: CSADTGGETQYF. This chain joins TRBV20-1 and TRBJ2-5; 9 bases are a match to TRBD1. Trimming removed 6 bases from V and 5 bases from J; junction bases left unmatched: 4. CDR3 length: 12 amino acids. CDR1 is DFQATT and CDR2 is SNEGSKA in the germline V gene (reference sequence).

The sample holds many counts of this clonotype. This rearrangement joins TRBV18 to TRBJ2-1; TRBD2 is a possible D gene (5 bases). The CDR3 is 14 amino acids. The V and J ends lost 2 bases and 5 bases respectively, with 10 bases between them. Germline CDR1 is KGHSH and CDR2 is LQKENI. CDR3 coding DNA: TGTGCCAGCTCACCAGCGGGTGAAAACAATGAGCAGTTCTTC. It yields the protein CASSPAGENNEQFF.

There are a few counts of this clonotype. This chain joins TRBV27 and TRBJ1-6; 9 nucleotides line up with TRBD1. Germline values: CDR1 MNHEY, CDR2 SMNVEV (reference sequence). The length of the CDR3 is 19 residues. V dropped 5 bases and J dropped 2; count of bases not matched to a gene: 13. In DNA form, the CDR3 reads TGTGCCAGCAGTCCCTACCGGCCGGGACAGGGCACCTATAATTCACCCCTCCACTTT. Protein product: CASSPYRPGQGTYNSPLHF.